The 22 T cell receptor beta chains below all came from one sample that was sequenced in a study of response to subunit inactivated influenza vaccine. Each CDR3 protein gets one entry after TCRdb re-called the RT-PCR reads with MiXCR. Seen here are 750,000 to 850,000 distinct CDR3 sequences, 18% observed once, and the top ten hold roughly 10%. The input for sequencing was PBMCs from blood, taken 5 to 6 days after vaccination. These receptors were obtained from a man aged 45 to 65 who received an inactivated influenza vaccine.

This clonotype was seen a few times. V and J are TRBV20-1 and TRBJ2-1, with 7 bases lining up with TRBD1. Germline lookup yields CDR1 DFQATT and CDR2 SNEGSKA (reference sequence). CDR3 size: 14 residues. Trimming took 5 bases from V and 4 from J; bases not matched to a gene: 8. The chain's CDR3 is CSALNRGSYNEQFF. CDR3 in DNA: TGCAGTGCTCTTAACAGGGGATCTTACAATGAGCAGTTCTTC.

V usage is TRBV24-1 and J usage is TRBJ2-7; D might be TRBD2 (6 bases). The CDR3 is 14 amino acids. The V and J ends lost 2 bases and 3 bases respectively, with 10 bases between them. Per the germline V gene, CDR1 is KGHDR and CDR2 is SFDVKD. The DNA for the CDR3 is TGTGCCACCAGTGATTCCGGGACTCGCTACGAGCAGTACTTC. This encodes CATSDSGTRYEQYF.

This clonotype has a handful of counts. The rearrangement joins TRBV20-1 to TRBJ2-2; 8 bases match TRBD1. The CDR3 has 13 amino acids. CDR1 DFQATT and CDR2 SNEGSKA come from the germline V gene (reference sequence). Trimming cost V 6 bases and J 4 bases; bases outside gene matches: 4. The CDR3 DNA follows: TGCAGTGCCGGGGACAGGCCCACCGGGGAGCTGTTTTTT. This sequence encodes CSAGDRPTGELFF.

This clonotype appeared a few times. The chain links TRBV20-1 to TRBJ2-4, with 10 positions matching TRBD2. Germline loops: CDR1 DFQATT, CDR2 SNEGSKA (reference sequence). V shed 5 bases and J 6 bases; nucleotides not matched to a gene: 10. This CDR3 spans 15 amino acids. The CDR3 DNA reads as TGCAGTGCTGTTAGCGGGAGGCCTGACCCAAACATTCAGTACTTC. The encoded protein is CSAVSGRPDPNIQYF.

This sequence joins TRBV10-3 and TRBJ2-1, with TRBD2 matching 8 bases. CDR1 ENHRY and CDR2 SYGVKD come from the germline V gene. The V segment lost 3 bases and the J segment 1 base; nucleotides outside the gene matches: 5. The CDR3 is 16 amino acids. CDR3 nucleotide sequence: TGTGCCATCAGTGACCCAGGACTAGCTTCCTACAATGAGCAGTTCTTC. Its translation is CAISDPGLASYNEQFF.

V usage is TRBV12-3 or TRBV12-4 and J usage is TRBJ2-3, with 7 nucleotides matching TRBD1. The trim removed 5 bases at V and 2 bases at J, leaving 10 bases unmatched. The CDR3 sequence is 16 residues long. CDR3: CASSPRTGLITDTQYF. For the CDR3, the DNA is TGTGCCAGCAGTCCCAGGACAGGCCTGATCACAGATACGCAGTATTTT.

This clonotype appeared a few times. The chain uses TRBV4-1 and TRBJ2-7; the D is unclear. The CDR3 runs to 12 residues. Germline assignment: CDR1 MGHRA and CDR2 YSYEKL. V lost 3 bases, J lost 6 bases, and 9 bases lay in between. CDR3: CASSHPSSEQYF. The CDR3 nucleotides read TGCGCCAGCAGCCACCCCTCAAGCGAGCAGTACTTC.

This clonotype was seen repeatedly, ten times or more. V and J are TRBV20-1 and TRBJ2-1; 13 nucleotides match TRBD2. The CDR3 is 18 residues long. Trimming removed 3 bases from V and 0 bases from J; junction bases left unmatched: 8. Germline CDR1 and CDR2: DFQATT and SNEGSKA (reference sequence). In DNA form, the CDR3 reads TGCAGTGCTAGTAGATTGGGACTAGCGGGGAGCTCCTACAATGAGCAGTTCTTC. Protein product: CSASRLGLAGSSYNEQFF.

The chain is built from TRBV5-1 and TRBJ2-7; D unresolved. Trimming pared 4 bases from V and 3 bases from J, leaving 14 bases between. The CDR3 spans 14 residues. Per the germline V gene, CDR1 is SGHRS and CDR2 is YFSETQ. The CDR3 DNA reads TGCGCCAGCAGCCCAGGAGATCTCCTCTACGAGCAGTACTTC. Amino acids: CASSPGDLLYEQYF.

The chain couples TRBV3-1 to TRBJ1-5, with 9 bases lining up with TRBD1. Trimming took 4 bases from V and 6 from J; bases not matched to a gene: 7. Germline V gene sequence: CDR1 LGHDT, CDR2 YNNKEL (reference sequence). This CDR3 spans 15 amino acids. CDR3 sequence: CASSRGTGSSQPQHF. CDR3 nucleotide sequence: TGTGCCAGCAGCCGCGGGACAGGGTCAAGTCAGCCCCAGCATTTT.

The CDR3 coding sequence is TGTGCCATCAGTATAAGCGGGGGGGAAGAGACCCAGTACTTC. This gives the protein CAISISGGEETQYF. The chain is built from TRBV10-3 and TRBJ2-5; TRBD2 matches 10 bases. The J segment lost 3 bases and the V segment lost 5 bases, leaving 3 bases of the junction unmatched. The CDR3 has 14 amino acids. Germline values: CDR1 ENHRY, CDR2 SYGVKD.

This clonotype has only a few counts. V is TRBV20-1 and J is TRBJ1-4, with D perhaps matching TRBD1 (6 bases). There are 13 residues in the CDR3. The germline gives CDR1 DFQATT, CDR2 SNEGSKA (reference sequence). Trimming cost V 6 bases and J 3 bases, with 11 bases left between them. The DNA of the CDR3 is TGCAGTGCAAAACAGGGCCCTAATGAAAAACTGTTTTTT. This sequence encodes CSAKQGPNEKLFF.

This clonotype showed up just a few times. The V gene is TRBV4-3, the J gene TRBJ2-5; D uncertain. From germline, CDR1 is LGHNA and CDR2 YSLEER. This CDR3 is built from 13 residues. V lost 0 bases to trimming and J lost 5 bases, with 7 bases between them. DNA for the CDR3: TGCGCCAGCAGCCAAGAAAGGTCGGAGACCCAGTACTTC. It codes for CASSQERSETQYF.

This clonotype was seen many times. The chain links TRBV6-2 or TRBV6-3 to TRBJ2-1; 12 positions match TRBD1. The CDR3 has 15 amino acids. Germline trimming cut 7 bases from V and 4 bases from J; bases unmatched to any gene: 5. Germline V CDR1 and CDR2: MNHEY, SVGEGT. The CDR3 loop reads CASTPGQGAYNEQFF. The CDR3 DNA sequence: TGTGCCAGCACACCGGGACAGGGGGCTTACAATGAGCAGTTCTTC.

This clonotype was detected only a few times. The J gene is TRBJ2-3, the V gene TRBV5-1; D uncertain. The CDR3 has 14 amino acids. Trimming removed 8 bases from V and 5 bases from J, with 18 bases in between. Per germline, CDR1 SGHRS and CDR2 YFSETQ. Here the CDR3 reads CASRPSQMVDTQYF. The CDR3 DNA sequence: TGCGCCAGTCGACCCTCCCAAATGGTAGATACGCAGTATTTT.

This clonotype showed up many times. The J gene is TRBJ2-3, the V gene TRBV7-8; 8 positions match TRBD2. The CDR3 sequence is 15 residues long. CDR1 and CDR2 (germline): SGHVS, FQNEAQ. With V trimmed by 3 bases and J by 0 bases, 2 bases remained unmatched. In DNA form, the CDR3 reads TGTGCCAGCAGCTTGAGCGGGGGTAGCACAGATACGCAGTATTTT. As protein: CASSLSGGSTDTQYF.

The chain is built from TRBV30 and TRBJ1-6; D unclear. V was cut by 0 bases and J by 8 bases, with 8 bases left in between. The CDR3 extends over 13 amino acids. CDR1 GTSNPN and CDR2 SVGIG come from the germline V gene (reference sequence). In DNA, the CDR3 is TGTGCCTGGAGTGTCGGAGCCTATTCACCCCTCCACTTT. This gives the protein CAWSVGAYSPLHF.

The table lists this clonotype with a few counts. The chain uses TRBV12-3 or TRBV12-4 and TRBJ2-3; TRBD2 aligns across 9 bases. The CDR3 spans 15 residues. After removal of 11 bases from V and 1 base from J, the junction contained 10 bases not matched to a gene. CDR3 bases: TGTGCCGACGCAAAGCGGGGGGAGGGCACAGATACGCAGTATTTT. Translating gives CADAKRGEGTDTQYF.

This chain uses TRBV27 with TRBJ2-7; no reliable D call. Germline V CDR1 and CDR2: MNHEY, SMNVEV (reference sequence). The CDR3 runs 13 residues. V was trimmed by 7 bases and J by 6 bases, leaving 16 bases between them. As DNA, the CDR3 is TGTGCCAGCATTGGCTATCTCCGAGGCGAGCAGTACTTC. Translated, it gives CASIGYLRGEQYF.

This clonotype showed up just a few times. This sequence joins TRBV7-2 and TRBJ1-5; possible D gene TRBD1, 6 bases. Germline V gives CDR1 SGHTA, CDR2 FQGNSA. CDR3 length equals 15 residues. Trimming took off 5 bases at V and 5 bases at J, with 16 bases between the two ends. The CDR3 loop is CASSQYGQSHQPQHF. The CDR3 DNA follows: TGTGCCAGCAGCCAGTACGGACAGTCCCATCAGCCCCAGCATTTT. The full variable domain, completed using reference TRBV7-2 and TRBJ1-5, is GAGVSQSPSNKVTEKGKDVELRCDPISGHTALYWYRQSLGQGLEFLIYFQGNSAPDKSGLPSDRFSAERTGGSVSTLTIQRTQQEDSAVYLCASSQYGQSHQPQHFGDGTRLSIL.

The J gene is TRBJ2-5, the V gene TRBV29-1, with no clear D. The V end lost 6 bases, the J end lost 5 bases, and 10 bases lay between the germline ends. CDR1 and CDR2 (germline): SQVTM, ANQGSEA. There are 11 residues in the CDR3. As DNA, the CDR3 is TGCAGCGTCAGTATCCCCGAGACCCAGTACTTC. Encoded protein: CSVSIPETQYF.

The chain carries TRBV12-3 or TRBV12-4 and TRBJ2-5, with TRBD2 matching 12 bases. Trimming took 6 bases from V and 3 from J; bases not matched to a gene: 5. The CDR3 is 15 amino acids. The CDR3 spells CASSQGLAGKETQYF. Written as DNA, the CDR3 is TGTGCCAGCAGCCAAGGACTAGCGGGGAAAGAGACCCAGTACTTC.